This T cell receptor (beta chain) was captured in a study of OX40 agonist ivuxolimab in advanced cancers. Overall study context: It was ivuxolimab, an agonistic anti-OX40 (CD134) antibody, that patients were treated with. Patients receiving dose escalation had hepatocellular carcinoma, melanoma, renal cell or head and neck cancer.

With 2 bases clipped from V and 6 bases from J, the junction kept 7 bases outside the gene matches. The CDR3 spans 15 residues. CDR1 is PRHDT and CDR2 is FYEKMQ in the germline V gene (reference sequence). Profiled with immunoSEQ multiplex PCR; TCRdb holds only in-frame clones, not every one. The table has 40,000 or so clones, 85% to 90% seen once. Exclusion applied to patients with autoimmune disease history or systemic immunosuppression. The specimen comprised CD4+ or CD8+ T cells sorted from blood, sampled in a trial of the OX40 agonist ivuxolimab. The chain links TRBV13 to TRBJ2-1; TRBD2 aligns across 7 bases. The receptor comes from an adult with an advanced solid tumor such as melanoma, head and neck, liver or kidney cancer. CDR3 loop: CASSLIQGGGNEQFF. DNA for the CDR3: TGTGCCAGCAGCTTAATTCAGGGCGGGGGCAATGAGCAGTTCTTC.